The 10 T cell receptor beta chains reported below all come from one sample, sequenced in a study of T cell responses to AZD1222 COVID-19 vaccine. Produced via immunoSEQ multiplex PCR; TCRdb's table is partial and in-frame only. The table includes some 120,000 clones, 70% to 90% detected once. This specimen consisted of peripheral blood, obtained on day 0 of AZD1222 vaccination. The receptors derive from an adult in good health.

The chain joins TRBV19 to TRBJ2-1, with 7 bases that match TRBD2. The V segment lost 4 bases and the J segment 3 bases; nucleotides outside the gene matches: 9. Per germline, CDR1 LNHDA and CDR2 SQIVND (reference sequence). The CDR3 is 16 amino acids. CDR3 residues: CASSTPAGANYNEQFF. CDR3 in DNA: TGTGCCAGTAGTACCCCGGCGGGAGCAAACTACAATGAGCAGTTCTTC.

V is TRBV3-1 (or the pseudogene TRBV3-2) and J is TRBJ2-3; D call uncertain. Trimming pared 1 base from V and 0 bases from J, leaving 14 bases between. Germline V gene sequence: CDR1 LGHDT, CDR2 YNNKEL (reference sequence). The CDR3 consists of 17 residues. CDR3: CASSQGHSFSSTDTQYF. The CDR3 DNA is TGTGCCAGCAGCCAAGGCCACTCGTTTTCTAGCACAGATACGCAGTATTTT.

This chain uses TRBV27 with TRBJ2-3, with 9 nucleotides matching TRBD1. The length of the CDR3 is 14 residues. Germline CDR1 MNHEY, CDR2 SMNVEV (reference sequence). The junction had 5 bases not matched to a gene; V was cut back by 5 bases and J by 5 bases. CDR3 amino acids: CASSPGTGKDTQYF. For the CDR3, the DNA is TGTGCCAGCAGTCCAGGGACAGGGAAAGATACGCAGTATTTT.

In this sample, this clone turned up once. The chain recombines TRBV5-1 with TRBJ1-1; the match to TRBD1 covers 8 bases. Germline CDR1 SGHRS, CDR2 YFSETQ. V trimming: 4 bases; J trimming: 4 bases; junction bases outside the gene matches: 6. The CDR3 length is 14 residues. The CDR3 loop reads CASSAGQGGTEAFF. The CDR3, as DNA: TGCGCCAGCAGCGCCGGACAGGGAGGCACTGAAGCTTTCTTT.

The chain recombines TRBV9 with TRBJ2-1; 7 nucleotides match TRBD2. Per germline, CDR1 SGDLS and CDR2 YYNGEE. CDR3 length: 21 residues. V dropped 0 bases and J dropped 6; count of bases not matched to a gene: 24. The CDR3 loop reads CASSVGFRGSLTPSNFNEQFF. The CDR3 DNA is TGTGCCAGCAGCGTAGGATTTCGCGGGAGTCTGACCCCCTCCAATTTCAATGAGCAGTTCTTC. The variable domain in full, with the rest retrieved from reference TRBV9 and TRBJ2-1, is DSGVTQTPKHLITATGQRVTLRCSPRSGDLSVYWYQQSLDQGLQFLIQYYNGEERAKGNILERFSAQQFPDLHSELNLSSLELGDSALYFCASSVGFRGSLTPSNFNEQFFGPGTRLTVL.

The chain combines TRBV9 with TRBJ1-4, with D possibly being TRBD1 (5 bases). Germline V gives CDR1 SGDLS, CDR2 YYNGEE. This CDR3 spans 14 amino acids. Trimming left V 4 bases short and J 0 bases short, with 7 bases between. CDR3 amino acids: CASSQGTTNEKLFF. The CDR3 coding sequence is TGTGCCAGCAGCCAGGGTACAACTAATGAAAAACTGTTTTTT.

The chain carries TRBV4-2 and TRBJ2-7; unclear D gene. Trimming shortened V by 0 bases and J by 3 bases, and 6 bases separated the two germline ends. This CDR3 spans 13 amino acids. Germline V gene data show CDR1 as LGHNA and CDR2 as YNFKEQ. CDR3: CASSQESSYEQYF. The CDR3 nucleotides are TGTGCCAGCAGCCAAGAGAGCAGCTACGAGCAGTACTTC.

V gene TRBV6-5 combines with J gene TRBJ2-4, with D possibly matching TRBD2 (7 bases). The CDR3 covers 16 residues. Deletions cut 0 bases from V and 8 bases from J, with 17 bases between. Germline CDR1 and CDR2: MNHEY and SVGAGI. CDR3 DNA sequence: TGTGCCAGCAGTTACTCGAGGGGGGGCGTAGTTGACATTCAGTACTTC. It translates to CASSYSRGGVVDIQYF.

The J gene is TRBJ2-2, the V gene TRBV5-1; 7 bases are shared with TRBD2. Trimming took 0 bases from V and 3 from J; bases not matched to a gene: 14. The CDR3 length is 19 residues. CDR1 and CDR2 from the germline V gene are SGHRS and YFSETQ. The CDR3 DNA reads TGCGCCAGCAGCTTGGTAACACGCGGAGCAGCGGGATACACCGGGGAGCTGTTTTTT. Amino acid sequence: CASSLVTRGAAGYTGELFF.

The chain recombines TRBV5-1 with TRBJ2-5; D is possibly TRBD1 or TRBD2 (5 bases each). Trimming left V 5 bases short and J 0 bases short, with 11 bases between. The CDR3 loop spans 14 amino acids. CDR1 is SGHRS, CDR2 YFSETQ, per germline. CDR3 nucleotide sequence: TGCGCCAGCAGTCCTGGGGGTTACCAAGAGACCCAGTACTTC. It specifies CASSPGGYQETQYF.